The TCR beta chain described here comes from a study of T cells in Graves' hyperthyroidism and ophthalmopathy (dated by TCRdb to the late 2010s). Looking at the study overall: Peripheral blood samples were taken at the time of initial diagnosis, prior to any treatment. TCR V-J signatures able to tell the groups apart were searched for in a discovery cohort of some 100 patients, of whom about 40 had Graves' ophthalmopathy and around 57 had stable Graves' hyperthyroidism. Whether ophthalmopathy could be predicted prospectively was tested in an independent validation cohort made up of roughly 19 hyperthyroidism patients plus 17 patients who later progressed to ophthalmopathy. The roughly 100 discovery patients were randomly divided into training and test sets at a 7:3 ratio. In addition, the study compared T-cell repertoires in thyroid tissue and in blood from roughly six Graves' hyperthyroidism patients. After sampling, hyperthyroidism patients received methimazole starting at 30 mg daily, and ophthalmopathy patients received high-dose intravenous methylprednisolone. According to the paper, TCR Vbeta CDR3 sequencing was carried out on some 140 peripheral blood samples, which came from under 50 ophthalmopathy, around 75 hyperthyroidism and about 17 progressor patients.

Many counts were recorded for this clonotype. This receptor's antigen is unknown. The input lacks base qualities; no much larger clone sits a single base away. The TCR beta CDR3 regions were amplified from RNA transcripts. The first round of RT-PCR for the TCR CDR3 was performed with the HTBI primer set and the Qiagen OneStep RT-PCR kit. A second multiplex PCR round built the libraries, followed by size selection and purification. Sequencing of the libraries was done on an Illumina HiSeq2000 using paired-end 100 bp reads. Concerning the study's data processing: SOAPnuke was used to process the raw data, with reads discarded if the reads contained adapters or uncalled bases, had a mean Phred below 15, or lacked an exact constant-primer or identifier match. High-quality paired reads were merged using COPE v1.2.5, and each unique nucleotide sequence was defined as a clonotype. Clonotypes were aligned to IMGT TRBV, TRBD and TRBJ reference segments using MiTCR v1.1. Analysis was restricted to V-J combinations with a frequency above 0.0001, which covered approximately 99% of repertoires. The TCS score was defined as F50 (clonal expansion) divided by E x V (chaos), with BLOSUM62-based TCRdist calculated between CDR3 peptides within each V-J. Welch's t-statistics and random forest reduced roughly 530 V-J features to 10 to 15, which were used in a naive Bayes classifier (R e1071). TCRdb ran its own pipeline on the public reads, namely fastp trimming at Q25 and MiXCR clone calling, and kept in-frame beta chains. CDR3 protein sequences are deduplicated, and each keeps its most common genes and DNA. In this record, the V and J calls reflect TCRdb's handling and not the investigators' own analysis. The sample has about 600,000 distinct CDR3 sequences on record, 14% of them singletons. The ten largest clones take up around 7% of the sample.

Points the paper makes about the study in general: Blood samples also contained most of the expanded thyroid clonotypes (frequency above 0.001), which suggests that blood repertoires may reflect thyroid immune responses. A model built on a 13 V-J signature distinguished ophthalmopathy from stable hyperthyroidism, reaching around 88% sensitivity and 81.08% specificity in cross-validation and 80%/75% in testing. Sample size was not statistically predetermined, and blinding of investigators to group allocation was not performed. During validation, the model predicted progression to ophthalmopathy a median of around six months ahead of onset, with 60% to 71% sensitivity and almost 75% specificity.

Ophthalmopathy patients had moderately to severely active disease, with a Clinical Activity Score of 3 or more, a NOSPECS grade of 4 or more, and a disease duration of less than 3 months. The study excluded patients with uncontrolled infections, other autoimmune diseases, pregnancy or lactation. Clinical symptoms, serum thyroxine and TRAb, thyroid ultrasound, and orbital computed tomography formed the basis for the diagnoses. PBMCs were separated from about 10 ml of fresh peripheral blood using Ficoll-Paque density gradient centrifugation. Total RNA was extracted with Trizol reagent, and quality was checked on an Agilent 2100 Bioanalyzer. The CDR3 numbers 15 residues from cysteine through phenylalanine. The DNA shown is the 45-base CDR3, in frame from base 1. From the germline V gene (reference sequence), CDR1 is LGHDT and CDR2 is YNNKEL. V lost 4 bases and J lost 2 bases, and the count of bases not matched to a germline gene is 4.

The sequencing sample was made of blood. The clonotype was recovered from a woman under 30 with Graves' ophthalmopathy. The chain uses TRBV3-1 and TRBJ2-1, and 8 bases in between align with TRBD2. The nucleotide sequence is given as TGTGCCAGCAGCCCCATTAGCGGGACCTACAATGAGCAGTTCTTC. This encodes CASSPISGTYNEQFF.